The clone carrying this TCR beta chain was observed at least ten times. From RNA transcripts, TCR beta CDR3 regions were amplified. The HTBI primer set served for first-round RT-PCR of the TCR CDR3. TCRdb reprocessed the multiplex PCR reads with MiXCR, giving one entry per CDR3 protein. The sample yields 400,000 to 450,000 distinct CDR3 sequences, 14% to 15% seen once. This entry is derived from a study of T cells in Graves' hyperthyroidism and ophthalmopathy. Germline V CDR1 and CDR2: MNHEY, SMNVEV (reference sequence). V trimming: 8 bases; J trimming: 7 bases; junction bases outside the gene matches: 6. The CDR3 loop spans 14 amino acids.

The chain recombines TRBV27 with TRBJ2-1; 12 nucleotides line up with TRBD2. The sequencing sample was made of blood. The receptor was derived from a man between 18 and 35 years old with Graves' ophthalmopathy. The chain's CDR3 is CASETSGGRNEQFF. Written as DNA, the CDR3 is TGTGCCAGCGAAACTAGCGGGGGGCGGAATGAGCAGTTCTTC.